A selection of T cell receptor beta chains follows, all from one sample in a study of blood T cell repertoires in COVID-19. Sequencing used immunoSEQ multiplex PCR; TCRdb keeps in-frame clones, though not all of them. This table holds approximately 300,000 clones, 89% found once. The sequencing input was PBMCs or T cells enriched from blood (not recorded which). The receptors shown here come from a man between 60 and 75 years old who had recovered from COVID-19. Both conserved end residues are part of each CDR3. The D gene is left open where the match is weak. Expanded clones get a size class; other rows say once, few or many, or leave the size out.

d_gene: -; v_gene: TRBV9; len: 15; j_gene: TRBJ2-7; abundance: -; CDR3aa: CASSPHGLRDYEQYF; CDR3nt: TGTGCCAGCAGCCCCCACGGACTACGTGACTACGAGCAGTACTTC
d_gene: TRBD1; v_gene: TRBV7-9; len: 16; j_gene: TRBJ1-1; abundance: -; CDR3aa: CASSLGDRGPGTEAFF; CDR3nt: TGTGCCAGCAGCTTAGGGGACAGGGGGCCAGGCACTGAAGCTTTCTTT
d_gene: TRBD1; v_gene: TRBV4-3; len: 17; j_gene: TRBJ2-2; abundance: -; CDR3aa: CASSQDRGRPNTGELFF; CDR3nt: TGCGCCAGCAGCCAAGATAGGGGGCGGCCGAACACCGGGGAGCTGTTTTTT
d_gene: -; v_gene: TRBV2; len: 13; j_gene: TRBJ1-5; abundance: once; CDR3aa: CASSEGTYQPQHF; CDR3nt: TGTGCCAGCAGCGAAGGGACTTATCAGCCCCAGCATTTT
d_gene: -; v_gene: TRBV5-1; len: 16; j_gene: TRBJ1-5; abundance: -; CDR3aa: CASREQPGEGNQPQHF; CDR3nt: TGCGCCAGCAGGGAGCAGCCGGGGGAGGGCAATCAGCCCCAGCATTTT
d_gene: -; v_gene: TRBV28; len: 13; j_gene: TRBJ1-2; abundance: -; CDR3aa: CASPADQGYGYTF; CDR3nt: TGTGCCAGCCCGGCCGACCAGGGCTATGGCTACACCTTC
d_gene: -; v_gene: TRBV4-3; len: 15; j_gene: TRBJ2-1; abundance: -; CDR3aa: CASSQARSLYNEQFF; CDR3nt: TGCGCCAGCAGCCAAGCGAGATCCCTCTACAATGAGCAGTTCTTC
d_gene: TRBD2; v_gene: TRBV5-1; len: 17; j_gene: TRBJ2-5; abundance: -; CDR3aa: CASSLIPSGTAQETQYF; CDR3nt: TGCGCCAGCAGCTTGATTCCTAGCGGGACCGCCCAAGAGACCCAGTACTTC
d_gene: -; v_gene: TRBV7-6; len: 15; j_gene: TRBJ2-3; abundance: -; CDR3aa: CASSFRAGRTDTQYF; CDR3nt: TGTGCCAGCAGCTTCCGGGCGGGCCGCACAGATACGCAGTATTTT
d_gene: TRBD2; v_gene: TRBV7-3; len: 15; j_gene: TRBJ2-6; abundance: -; CDR3aa: CASSPTSAGANVLTF; CDR3nt: TGTGCCAGCAGCCCTACTAGCGCTGGGGCCAACGTCCTGACTTTC
d_gene: TRBD1; v_gene: TRBV3-1/TRBV3-2; len: 15; j_gene: TRBJ2-7; abundance: -; CDR3aa: CASSQDETGGYEQYF; CDR3nt: TGTGCCAGCAGCCAAGACGAGACAGGGGGTTACGAGCAGTACTTC
d_gene: -; v_gene: TRBV7-9; len: 14; j_gene: TRBJ2-2; abundance: -; CDR3aa: CASSLNRDTGELFF; CDR3nt: TGTGCCAGCAGCTTAAACAGGGACACCGGGGAGCTGTTTTTT
d_gene: -; v_gene: TRBV24-1; len: 17; j_gene: TRBJ2-3; abundance: -; CDR3aa: CATSESWSSKFTDTQYF; CDR3nt: TGTGCCACCAGTGAGTCCTGGTCGAGCAAATTCACAGATACGCAGTATTTT
d_gene: TRBD2; v_gene: TRBV19; len: 16; j_gene: TRBJ2-1; abundance: -; CDR3aa: CASSIDLSLARNEQFF; CDR3nt: TGTGCCAGTAGTATAGATCTCTCACTAGCGAGGAATGAGCAGTTCTTC
d_gene: -; v_gene: TRBV6-5; len: 15; j_gene: TRBJ2-7; abundance: -; CDR3aa: CASSPRGSGSYEQYF; CDR3nt: TGTGCCAGCAGTCCCCGGGGTAGCGGCTCCTACGAGCAGTACTTC
d_gene: -; v_gene: TRBV5-5; len: 12; j_gene: TRBJ1-1; abundance: once; CDR3aa: CASSFTYTEAFF; CDR3nt: TGTGCCAGCAGCTTTACTTACACTGAAGCTTTCTTT
d_gene: -; v_gene: TRBV11-2; len: 16; j_gene: TRBJ2-7; abundance: -; CDR3aa: CASSLGILAQTYEQYF; CDR3nt: TGTGCCAGCAGCTTAGGTATCCTAGCGCAAACCTACGAGCAGTACTTC
d_gene: TRBD2; v_gene: TRBV18; len: 17; j_gene: TRBJ2-1; abundance: once; CDR3aa: CASSPPRIAGAYNEQFF; CDR3nt: TGTGCCAGCTCACCCCCCCGCATAGCGGGAGCCTACAATGAGCAGTTCTTC
d_gene: TRBD1; v_gene: TRBV6-5; len: 16; j_gene: TRBJ2-2; abundance: -; CDR3aa: CASSYRAGGNTGELFF; CDR3nt: TGTGCCAGCAGTTACCGAGCAGGGGGTAACACCGGGGAGCTGTTTTTT
d_gene: TRBD2; v_gene: TRBV7-2; len: 16; j_gene: TRBJ2-7; abundance: -; CDR3aa: CASSLVSGSQLYEQYF; CDR3nt: TGTGCCAGCAGCTTGGTTAGCGGGAGTCAACTTTACGAGCAGTACTTC
d_gene: -; v_gene: TRBV9; len: 15; j_gene: TRBJ1-6; abundance: few; CDR3aa: CASSIGQLGGSPLHF; CDR3nt: TGTGCCAGCAGCATCGGACAGTTGGGCGGTTCACCCCTCCACTTT
d_gene: -; v_gene: TRBV12-3/TRBV12-4; len: 13; j_gene: TRBJ2-1; abundance: -; CDR3aa: CASSPSAYNEQFF; CDR3nt: TGTGCCAGCAGTCCCTCAGCCTACAATGAGCAGTTCTTC
d_gene: -; v_gene: TRBV28; len: 13; j_gene: TRBJ1-2; abundance: -; CDR3aa: CASSPRLRIGYTF; CDR3nt: TGTGCCAGCAGTCCCCGATTGAGAATTGGCTACACCTTC
d_gene: -; v_gene: TRBV5-1; len: 14; j_gene: TRBJ1-6; abundance: -; CDR3aa: CASSFTGTNSPLHF; CDR3nt: TGCGCCAGCAGCTTTACAGGGACCAATTCACCCCTCCACTTT
d_gene: -; v_gene: TRBV3-1/TRBV3-2; len: 11; j_gene: TRBJ2-7; abundance: -; CDR3aa: CASSQIYEQYF; CDR3nt: TGTGCCAGCAGCCAAATTTATGAGCAGTACTTC
d_gene: -; v_gene: TRBV19; len: 15; j_gene: TRBJ2-1; abundance: -; CDR3aa: CASSSPRASYNEQFF; CDR3nt: TGTGCCAGTAGTTCCCCCAGGGCATCGTACAATGAGCAGTTCTTC
d_gene: -; v_gene: TRBV28; len: 18; j_gene: TRBJ1-2; abundance: -; CDR3aa: CASSRPKTGARVLYGYTF; CDR3nt: TGTGCCAGCAGTCGCCCAAAGACAGGAGCTAGAGTGCTCTATGGCTACACCTTC
d_gene: TRBD1; v_gene: TRBV7-8; len: 15; j_gene: TRBJ1-5; abundance: -; CDR3aa: CASSRNTGEDQPQHF; CDR3nt: TGTGCCAGCAGCCGGAATACAGGGGAGGATCAGCCCCAGCATTTT
d_gene: -; v_gene: TRBV7-7; len: 15; j_gene: TRBJ2-7; abundance: -; CDR3aa: CASSSPRQDSYEQYF; CDR3nt: TGTGCTAGCAGCTCGCCCCGGCAGGACTCCTACGAGCAGTACTTC
d_gene: TRBD1; v_gene: TRBV19; len: 14; j_gene: TRBJ2-7; abundance: -; CDR3aa: CASSSGQPNYEQYF; CDR3nt: TGTGCCAGTAGTTCGGGACAGCCCAACTACGAGCAGTACTTC
d_gene: -; v_gene: TRBV5-1; len: 14; j_gene: TRBJ2-7; abundance: -; CDR3aa: CASSHGTLTYEQYF; CDR3nt: TGCGCCAGCAGCCACGGGACACTAACCTACGAGCAGTACTTC
d_gene: TRBD1; v_gene: TRBV7-3; len: 15; j_gene: TRBJ1-1; abundance: -; CDR3aa: CASSLSGTGNTEAFF; CDR3nt: TGTGCCAGCAGCTTAAGTGGGACAGGTAACACTGAAGCTTTCTTT
d_gene: TRBD1; v_gene: TRBV19; len: 15; j_gene: TRBJ1-1; abundance: few; CDR3aa: CASSSTGTGKGGAFF; CDR3nt: TGTGCCAGTAGTTCCACCGGGACAGGGAAAGGAGGAGCTTTCTTT
d_gene: -; v_gene: TRBV10-3; len: 14; j_gene: TRBJ2-1; abundance: once; CDR3aa: CAISELSTGTEQFF; CDR3nt: TGTGCCATCAGTGAGTTATCTACAGGGACTGAGCAGTTCTTC
d_gene: TRBD2; v_gene: TRBV7-3; len: 15; j_gene: TRBJ2-2; abundance: -; CDR3aa: CASSLWTSGPGELFF; CDR3nt: TGTGCCAGCAGCCTATGGACTAGCGGTCCCGGGGAGCTGTTTTTT
d_gene: -; v_gene: TRBV27; len: 18; j_gene: TRBJ1-2; abundance: -; CDR3aa: CASSHKGVAGGSNYGYTF; CDR3nt: TGTGCCAGCAGCCATAAGGGGGTGGCAGGTGGAAGTAACTATGGCTACACCTTC
d_gene: -; v_gene: TRBV19; len: 14; j_gene: TRBJ2-7; abundance: -; CDR3aa: CASSGPGVSGEQYF; CDR3nt: TGTGCCAGTAGTGGGCCGGGAGTATCTGGGGAGCAGTACTTC
d_gene: TRBD1; v_gene: TRBV2; len: 14; j_gene: TRBJ1-2; abundance: -; CDR3aa: CASSARTGGFGYTF; CDR3nt: TGTGCCAGCAGCGCCAGGACAGGGGGCTTTGGCTACACCTTC
d_gene: -; v_gene: TRBV4-2; len: 17; j_gene: TRBJ2-7; abundance: -; CDR3aa: CASSQDRYPSVAIEQYF; CDR3nt: TGTGCCAGCAGCCAAGATCGCTACCCTAGTGTTGCGATCGAGCAGTACTTC
d_gene: TRBD2; v_gene: TRBV6-4; len: 12; j_gene: TRBJ2-7; abundance: -; CDR3aa: CASSDREGIQYF; CDR3nt: TGTGCCAGCAGTGACAGGGAGGGAATCCAGTACTTC
d_gene: TRBD1; v_gene: TRBV7-9; len: 17; j_gene: TRBJ2-7; abundance: -; CDR3aa: CASSLGAGGISSYEQYF; CDR3nt: TGTGCCAGCAGCTTAGGGGCAGGGGGCATATCTTCATACGAGCAGTACTTC
d_gene: -; v_gene: TRBV20-1; len: 10; j_gene: TRBJ1-2; abundance: few; CDR3aa: CSASRDGYTF; CDR3nt: TGCAGTGCTAGCAGGGATGGCTACACCTTC
d_gene: -; v_gene: TRBV30; len: 12; j_gene: TRBJ2-7; abundance: -; CDR3aa: CAWSSQGYEQYF; CDR3nt: TGTGCCTGGAGTTCACAGGGCTACGAGCAGTACTTC
d_gene: -; v_gene: TRBV6-2/TRBV6-3; len: 13; j_gene: TRBJ1-2; abundance: -; CDR3aa: CASSQRPFYGYTF; CDR3nt: TGTGCCAGCAGTCAGCGACCCTTCTATGGCTACACCTTC
d_gene: -; v_gene: TRBV24-1; len: 13; j_gene: TRBJ2-7; abundance: -; CDR3aa: CATSGRGLHEQYF; CDR3nt: TGTGCCACCAGTGGGAGGGGGCTCCACGAGCAGTACTTC
d_gene: -; v_gene: TRBV20-1; len: 11; j_gene: TRBJ1-2; abundance: -; CDR3aa: CSAKEFYGYTF; CDR3nt: TGCAGTGCCAAAGAGTTCTATGGCTACACCTTC
d_gene: -; v_gene: TRBV5-1; len: 12; j_gene: TRBJ2-7; abundance: -; CDR3aa: CASSVLAGEQYF; CDR3nt: TGCGCCAGCAGCGTCCTGGCGGGCGAGCAGTACTTC
d_gene: TRBD2; v_gene: TRBV11-2; len: 19; j_gene: TRBJ2-1; abundance: -; CDR3aa: CASSSRTTVGTSRYNEQFF; CDR3nt: TGTGCCAGCAGCTCTCGGACGACCGTAGGGACTAGCAGATACAATGAGCAGTTCTTC
d_gene: TRBD1; v_gene: TRBV19; len: 15; j_gene: TRBJ2-1; abundance: -; CDR3aa: CASSSGTGIVDEQFF; CDR3nt: TGTGCCAGTAGCTCCGGGACAGGGATTGTCGATGAGCAGTTCTTC
d_gene: TRBD1; v_gene: TRBV6-5; len: 14; j_gene: TRBJ1-6; abundance: -; CDR3aa: CASRSDRGLSPLHF; CDR3nt: TGTGCCAGCAGATCCGACAGGGGGCTATCACCCCTCCACTTT
d_gene: TRBD1; v_gene: TRBV7-2; len: 16; j_gene: TRBJ1-2; abundance: -; CDR3aa: CASSLERDSPWAGYTF; CDR3nt: TGTGCCAGCAGCTTAGAAAGGGACAGCCCTTGGGCCGGCTACACCTTC
d_gene: TRBD1; v_gene: TRBV5-8; len: 15; j_gene: TRBJ1-4; abundance: -; CDR3aa: CASSAWTGTNEKLFF; CDR3nt: TGTGCCAGCAGCGCATGGACAGGAACAAATGAAAAACTGTTTTTT
d_gene: -; v_gene: TRBV19; len: 15; j_gene: TRBJ1-2; abundance: -; CDR3aa: CASSTSSGSLYGYTF; CDR3nt: TGTGCCAGTAGTACTTCTTCGGGATCTCTCTATGGCTACACCTTC
d_gene: TRBD1; v_gene: TRBV18; len: 16; j_gene: TRBJ2-6; abundance: -; CDR3aa: CASSPLDRSGANVLTF; CDR3nt: TGTGCCAGCTCACCGTTGGACAGGTCCGGGGCCAACGTCCTGACTTTC
d_gene: TRBD1; v_gene: TRBV11-2; len: 14; j_gene: TRBJ2-7; abundance: -; CDR3aa: CASSQADRVHEQYF; CDR3nt: TGTGCCAGCAGCCAAGCGGACAGGGTCCACGAGCAGTACTTC
d_gene: TRBD1; v_gene: TRBV19; len: 17; j_gene: TRBJ1-2; abundance: -; CDR3aa: CASSPQGPGTSNYGYTF; CDR3nt: TGTGCCAGTAGTCCACAGGGGCCAGGGACTTCTAACTATGGCTACACCTTC
d_gene: TRBD1; v_gene: TRBV6-1; len: 16; j_gene: TRBJ1-3; abundance: -; CDR3aa: CASSEQTGGPGNTIYF; CDR3nt: TGTGCCAGCAGTGAGCAAACAGGGGGCCCTGGAAACACCATATATTTT
d_gene: -; v_gene: TRBV4-3; len: 13; j_gene: TRBJ2-7; abundance: -; CDR3aa: CASSQSQQRQQYF; CDR3nt: TGCGCCAGCAGCCAATCTCAACAGAGACAGCAGTACTTC